This record looks at one T cell receptor beta chain sequence and its context. Trimming took 5 bases from V and 4 from J, leaving 16 bases between them. CDR1 and CDR2 from the germline V gene are SGHNT and YYREEE (reference sequence). The CDR3 is made up of 14 amino acids. The sample belongs to a study of PD-L1 blockade in urothelial cancer. The table came from immunoSEQ multiplex PCR; TCRdb's copy has only in-frame clones and leaves some out. The table shows approximately 94,000 clones, with around 86% occurring only once. The time point was: pretreatment peripheral blood. The sample here was PBMCs, taken around atezolizumab (anti-PD-L1) treatment. The chain uses TRBV5-4 and TRBJ2-7; D is possibly TRBD1 (6 bases). This clonotype was obtained from a man in his fifties or sixties with urothelial cancer. CDR3 amino acids: CASRARDTVYEQYF. The CDR3 bases are TGTGCCAGCAGGGCCCGGGACACAGTATACGAGCAGTACTTC.